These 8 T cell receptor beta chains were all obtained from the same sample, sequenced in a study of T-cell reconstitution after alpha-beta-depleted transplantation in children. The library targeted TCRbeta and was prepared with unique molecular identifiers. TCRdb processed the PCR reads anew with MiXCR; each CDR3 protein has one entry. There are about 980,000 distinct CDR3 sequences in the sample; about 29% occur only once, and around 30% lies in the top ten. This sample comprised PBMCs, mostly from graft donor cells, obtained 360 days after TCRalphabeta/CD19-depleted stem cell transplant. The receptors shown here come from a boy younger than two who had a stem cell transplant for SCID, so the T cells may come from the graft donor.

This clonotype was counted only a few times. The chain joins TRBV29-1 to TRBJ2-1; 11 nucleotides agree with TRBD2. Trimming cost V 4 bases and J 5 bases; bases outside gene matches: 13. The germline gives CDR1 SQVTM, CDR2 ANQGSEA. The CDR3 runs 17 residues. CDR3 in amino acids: CSVVGLADVALDNEQFF. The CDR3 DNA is TGCAGCGTTGTGGGACTAGCGGACGTGGCCTTGGACAATGAGCAGTTCTTC.

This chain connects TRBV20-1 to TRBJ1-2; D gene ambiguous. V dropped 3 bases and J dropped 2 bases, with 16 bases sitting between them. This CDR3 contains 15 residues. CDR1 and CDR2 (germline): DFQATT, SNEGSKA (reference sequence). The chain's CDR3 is CSASMVQSYNYGYTF. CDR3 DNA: TGCAGTGCTAGTATGGTCCAAAGTTACAACTATGGCTACACCTTC.

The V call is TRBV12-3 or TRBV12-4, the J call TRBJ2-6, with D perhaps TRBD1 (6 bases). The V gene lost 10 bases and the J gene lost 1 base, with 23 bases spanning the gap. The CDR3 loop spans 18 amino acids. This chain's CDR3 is CATQLGHRASSGANVLTF. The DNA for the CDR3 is TGTGCCACCCAGTTGGGGCACAGGGCTTCATCTGGGGCCAACGTCCTGACTTTC.

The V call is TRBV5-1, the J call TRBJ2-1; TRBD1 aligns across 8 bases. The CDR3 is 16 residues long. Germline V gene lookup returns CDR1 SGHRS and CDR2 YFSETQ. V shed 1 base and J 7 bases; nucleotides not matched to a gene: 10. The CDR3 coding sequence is TGCGCCAGCAGCTTGCGGGACAGGCCCCCTTCAAATGAGCAGTTCTTC. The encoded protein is CASSLRDRPPSNEQFF. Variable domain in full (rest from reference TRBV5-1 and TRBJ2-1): KAGVTQTPRYLIKTRGQQVTLSCSPISGHRSVSWYQQTPGQGLQFLFEYFSETQRNKGNFPGRFSGRQFSNSRSEMNVSTLELGDSALYLCASSLRDRPPSNEQFFGPGTRLTVL.

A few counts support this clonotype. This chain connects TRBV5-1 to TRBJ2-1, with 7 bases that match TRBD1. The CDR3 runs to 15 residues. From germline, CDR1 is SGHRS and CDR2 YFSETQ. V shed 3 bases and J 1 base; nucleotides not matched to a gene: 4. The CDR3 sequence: CASSWDSPSYNEQFF. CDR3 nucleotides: TGCGCCAGCAGCTGGGACAGCCCTTCCTACAATGAGCAGTTCTTC.

The CDR3 is CAISADLGGHYNEQFF. The DNA for the CDR3 is TGTGCCATCAGTGCCGACCTCGGGGGACACTACAATGAGCAGTTCTTC. The V call is TRBV10-3, the J call TRBJ2-1; either TRBD1 or TRBD2 may supply D (6 bases each). Deletions cut 4 bases from V and 3 bases from J, with 16 bases between. The CDR3 is 16 amino acids. The germline gives CDR1 ENHRY, CDR2 SYGVKD.

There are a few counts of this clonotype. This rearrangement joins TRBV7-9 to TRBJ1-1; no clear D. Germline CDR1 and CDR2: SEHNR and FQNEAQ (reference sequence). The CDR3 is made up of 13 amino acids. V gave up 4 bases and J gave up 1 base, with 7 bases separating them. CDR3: CASSYQWNTEAFF. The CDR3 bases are TGTGCCAGCAGCTACCAATGGAACACTGAAGCTTTCTTT.

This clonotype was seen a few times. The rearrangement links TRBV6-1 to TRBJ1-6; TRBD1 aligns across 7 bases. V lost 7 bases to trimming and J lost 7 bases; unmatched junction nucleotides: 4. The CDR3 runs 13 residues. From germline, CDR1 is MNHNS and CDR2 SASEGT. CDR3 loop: CASNRGSNSPLHF. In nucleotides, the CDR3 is TGTGCCAGCAACAGGGGCTCGAATTCACCCCTCCACTTT.